This T cell receptor (beta chain) emerged from a study of regulatory T cells in long-lasting Graves disease. Regarding the study as a whole: Accuracy may have been reduced by the small sample size.

The CDR3 totals 14 residues. Looked up from germline, CDR1 is MNHEY and CDR2 is SMNVEV (reference sequence). Trimming cost V 7 bases and J 7 bases, with 17 bases left between them. The sample's time point: persistent/refractory GD, antithyroid drugs over 5 years with positive TRAb. PBMC-extracted RNA yielded the TCR library. An endocrinology department in Xi'an, China, recruited the patients. Construction of TCR beta libraries relied on iRepertoire HTBI primers and on Arm-PCR targeting CDR3 regions. TCRdb re-analysed the multiplex PCR reads in MiXCR, keeping a single row per CDR3 protein. The profile shows hundreds of thousands of distinct CDR3 sequences, 30% of them singletons. Concerning this clonotype: Its antigen is unknown.

The receptor was isolated from a female donor with Graves disease. This chain uses TRBV27 with TRBJ1-5; the D gene is possibly TRBD1 (6 bases). Sequenced material: peripheral blood mononuclear cells (PBMCs), taken when the disease was refractory, from a patient treated with antithyroid drugs. CDR3 sequence: CASTYRMGAQPQHF. In DNA form, the CDR3 reads TGTGCCAGCACCTATCGCATGGGGGCCCAGCCCCAGCATTTT.